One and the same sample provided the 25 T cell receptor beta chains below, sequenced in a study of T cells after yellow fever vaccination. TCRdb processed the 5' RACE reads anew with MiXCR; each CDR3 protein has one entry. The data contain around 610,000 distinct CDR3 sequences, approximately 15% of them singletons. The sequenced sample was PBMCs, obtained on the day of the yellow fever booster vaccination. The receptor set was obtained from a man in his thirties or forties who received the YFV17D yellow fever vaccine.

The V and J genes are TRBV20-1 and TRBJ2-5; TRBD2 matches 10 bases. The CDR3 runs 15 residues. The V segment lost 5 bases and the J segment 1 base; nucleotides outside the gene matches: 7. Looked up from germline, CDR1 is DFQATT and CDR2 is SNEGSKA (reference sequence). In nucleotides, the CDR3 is TGCAGTGCTCGAGCCCTAGCGGGAGCCCAAGAGACCCAGTACTTC. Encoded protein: CSARALAGAQETQYF.

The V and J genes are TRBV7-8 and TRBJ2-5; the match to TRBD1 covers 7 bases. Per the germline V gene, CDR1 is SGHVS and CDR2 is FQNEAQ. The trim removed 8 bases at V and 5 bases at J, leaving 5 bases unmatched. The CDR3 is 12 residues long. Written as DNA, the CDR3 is TGTGCCAGCGGTCAGGGGGATGAGACCCAGTACTTC. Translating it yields CASGQGDETQYF. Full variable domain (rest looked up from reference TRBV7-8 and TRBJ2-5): GAGVSQSPRYKVAKRGQDVALRCDPISGHVSLFWYQQALGQGPEFLTYFQNEAQLDKSGLPSDRFFAERPEGSVSTLKIQRTQQEDSAVYLCASGQGDETQYFGPGTRLLVL.

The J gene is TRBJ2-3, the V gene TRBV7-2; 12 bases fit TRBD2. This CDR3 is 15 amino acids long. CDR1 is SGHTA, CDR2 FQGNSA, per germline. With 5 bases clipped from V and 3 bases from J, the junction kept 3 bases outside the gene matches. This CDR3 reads CASSTTSGRTDTQYF. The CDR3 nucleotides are TGTGCCAGCAGCACGACTAGCGGGAGAACAGATACGCAGTATTTT.

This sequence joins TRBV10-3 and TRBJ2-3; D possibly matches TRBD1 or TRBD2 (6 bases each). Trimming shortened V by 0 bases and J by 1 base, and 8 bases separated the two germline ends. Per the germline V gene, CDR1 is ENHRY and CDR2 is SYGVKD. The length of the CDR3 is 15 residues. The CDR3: CAISESRGGTDTQYF. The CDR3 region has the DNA TGTGCCATCAGTGAGTCGAGGGGGGGCACAGATACGCAGTATTTT.

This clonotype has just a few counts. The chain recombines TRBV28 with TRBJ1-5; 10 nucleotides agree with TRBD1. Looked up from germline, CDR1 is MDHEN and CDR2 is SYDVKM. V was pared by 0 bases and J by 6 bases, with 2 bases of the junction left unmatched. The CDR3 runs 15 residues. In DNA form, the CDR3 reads TGTGCCAGCAGTTTATGGGGACAGGGGAGTCAGCCCCAGCATTTT. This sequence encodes CASSLWGQGSQPQHF.

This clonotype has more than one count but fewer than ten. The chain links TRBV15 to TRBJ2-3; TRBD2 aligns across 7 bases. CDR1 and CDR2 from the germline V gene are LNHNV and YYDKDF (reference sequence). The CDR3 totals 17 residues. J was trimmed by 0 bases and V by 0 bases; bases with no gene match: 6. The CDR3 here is CATSRDSASGSTDTQYF. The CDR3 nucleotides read TGTGCCACCAGCAGAGATTCCGCTAGCGGTAGCACAGATACGCAGTATTTT.

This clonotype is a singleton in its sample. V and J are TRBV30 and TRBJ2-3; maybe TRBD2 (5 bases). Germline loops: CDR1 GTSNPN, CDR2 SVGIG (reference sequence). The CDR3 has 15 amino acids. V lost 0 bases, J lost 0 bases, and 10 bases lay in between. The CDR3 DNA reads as TGTGCCTGGAGTGTAGGTAGCGCTAGCACAGATACGCAGTATTTT. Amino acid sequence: CAWSVGSASTDTQYF.

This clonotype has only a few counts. The CDR3, as DNA: TGTGCCAGCAGCTTAGGGGGGACTAGCGGGTGGTTGCTTGATACGCAGTATTTT. Translation gives CASSLGGTSGWLLDTQYF. The V call is TRBV11-2, the J call TRBJ2-3, with 12 bases matching TRBD2. Trimming took 1 base from V and 6 from J; bases not matched to a gene: 11. Per the germline V gene, CDR1 is SGHAT and CDR2 is FQNNGV. The CDR3 spans 18 residues.

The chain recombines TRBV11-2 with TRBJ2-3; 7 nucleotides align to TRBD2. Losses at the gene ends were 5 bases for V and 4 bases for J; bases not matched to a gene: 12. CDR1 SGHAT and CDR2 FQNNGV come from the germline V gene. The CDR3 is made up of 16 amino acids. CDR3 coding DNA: TGTGCCAGCAGCCGTTGGGGGGGGAGGGCCTCAGATACGCAGTATTTT. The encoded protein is CASSRWGGRASDTQYF. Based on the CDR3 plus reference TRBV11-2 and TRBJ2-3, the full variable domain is EAGVAQSPRYKIIEKRQSVAFWCNPISGHATLYWYQQILGQGPKLLIQFQNNGVVDDSQLPKDRFSAERLKGVDSTLKIQPAKLEDSAVYLCASSRWGGRASDTQYFGPGTRLTVL.

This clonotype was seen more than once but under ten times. CDR3 in DNA: TGTGCCAGCAGCTCCCCCCTGGGACAGGGGGCCCCGACCTACGAGCAGTACTTC. It encodes CASSSPLGQGAPTYEQYF. This rearrangement joins TRBV28 to TRBJ2-7, with 12 bases that match TRBD1. This CDR3 spans 18 amino acids. The germline V gene has CDR1 MDHEN and CDR2 SYDVKM. Trimming at V came to 6 bases and at J to 2 bases, leaving 14 bases not matched to a gene. Full variable domain (outside the CDR3, taken from reference TRBV28 and TRBJ2-7): DVKVTQSSRYLVKRTGEKVFLECVQDMDHENMFWYRQDPGLGLRLIYFSYDVKMKEKGDIPEGYSVSREKKERFSLILESASTNQTSMYLCASSSPLGQGAPTYEQYFGPGTRLTVT.

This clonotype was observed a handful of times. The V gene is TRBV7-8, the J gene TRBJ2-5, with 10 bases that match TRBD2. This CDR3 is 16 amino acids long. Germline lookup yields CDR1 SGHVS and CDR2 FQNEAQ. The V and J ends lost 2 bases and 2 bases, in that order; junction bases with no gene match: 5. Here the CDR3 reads CASSLTSGMTQETQYF. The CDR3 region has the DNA TGTGCCAGCAGCTTAACTAGCGGGATGACACAAGAGACCCAGTACTTC.

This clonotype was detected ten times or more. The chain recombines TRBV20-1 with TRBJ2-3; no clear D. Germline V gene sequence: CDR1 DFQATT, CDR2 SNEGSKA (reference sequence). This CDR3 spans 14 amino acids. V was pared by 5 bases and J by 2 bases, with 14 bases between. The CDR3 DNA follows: TGCAGTGCTGAAGATACAGTACTCACAGATACGCAGTATTTT. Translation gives CSAEDTVLTDTQYF.

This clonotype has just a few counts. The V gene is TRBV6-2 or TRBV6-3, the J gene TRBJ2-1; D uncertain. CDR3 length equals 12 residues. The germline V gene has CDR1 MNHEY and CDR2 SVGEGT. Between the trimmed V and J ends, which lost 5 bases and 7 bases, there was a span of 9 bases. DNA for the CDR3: TGTGCCAGCAGTCAAACTCGGAATGAGCAGTTCTTC. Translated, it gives CASSQTRNEQFF.

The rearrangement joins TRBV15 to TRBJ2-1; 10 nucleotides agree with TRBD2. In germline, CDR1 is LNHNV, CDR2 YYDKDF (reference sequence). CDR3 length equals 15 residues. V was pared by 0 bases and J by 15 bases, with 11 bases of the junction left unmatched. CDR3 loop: CATSRDPTPSGSRFF. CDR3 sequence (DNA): TGTGCCACCAGCAGAGATCCAACGCCTAGCGGGAGTCGGTTCTTC.

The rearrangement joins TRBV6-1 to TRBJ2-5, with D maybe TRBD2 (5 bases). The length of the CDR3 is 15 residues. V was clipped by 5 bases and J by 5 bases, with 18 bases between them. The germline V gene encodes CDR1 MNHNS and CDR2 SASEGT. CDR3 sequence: CASSPLGLGEETQYF. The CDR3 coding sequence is TGTGCCAGCAGTCCCCTGGGCCTGGGAGAGGAGACCCAGTACTTC.

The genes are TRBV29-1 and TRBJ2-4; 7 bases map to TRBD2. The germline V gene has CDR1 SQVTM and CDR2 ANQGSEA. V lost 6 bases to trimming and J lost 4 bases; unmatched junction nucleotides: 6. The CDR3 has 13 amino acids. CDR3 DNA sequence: TGCAGCGTCTCGACTAGCAGAAAAAACATTCAGTACTTC. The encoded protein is CSVSTSRKNIQYF.

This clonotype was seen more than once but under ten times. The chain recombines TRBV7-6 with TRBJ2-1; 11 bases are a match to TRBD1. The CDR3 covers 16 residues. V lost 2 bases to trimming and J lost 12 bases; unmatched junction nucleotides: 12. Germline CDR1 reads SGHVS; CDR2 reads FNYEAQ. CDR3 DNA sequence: TGTGCCAGCAGCTTAAATCTTGGGACAGGGGGTGTAATGCAGTTCTTC. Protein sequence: CASSLNLGTGGVMQFF.

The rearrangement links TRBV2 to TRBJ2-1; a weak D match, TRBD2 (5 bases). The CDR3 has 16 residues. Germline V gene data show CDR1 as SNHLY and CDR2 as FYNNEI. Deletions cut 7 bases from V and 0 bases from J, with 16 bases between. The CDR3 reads CASIGGRASSYNEQFF. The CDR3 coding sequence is TGTGCCAGCATAGGAGGTCGGGCCAGCTCCTACAATGAGCAGTTCTTC. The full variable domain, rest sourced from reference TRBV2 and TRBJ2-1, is EPEVTQTPSHQVTQMGQEVILRCVPISNHLYFYWYRQILGQKVEFLVSFYNNEISEKSEIFDDQFSVERPDGSNFTLKIRSTKLEDSAMYFCASIGGRASSYNEQFFGPGTRLTVL.

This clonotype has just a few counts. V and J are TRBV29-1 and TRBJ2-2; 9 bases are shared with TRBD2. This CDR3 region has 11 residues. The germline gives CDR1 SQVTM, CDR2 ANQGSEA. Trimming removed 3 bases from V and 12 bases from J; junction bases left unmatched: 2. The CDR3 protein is CSVEGTSKLFF. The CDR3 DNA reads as TGCAGCGTTGAGGGGACTAGCAAGCTGTTTTTT.

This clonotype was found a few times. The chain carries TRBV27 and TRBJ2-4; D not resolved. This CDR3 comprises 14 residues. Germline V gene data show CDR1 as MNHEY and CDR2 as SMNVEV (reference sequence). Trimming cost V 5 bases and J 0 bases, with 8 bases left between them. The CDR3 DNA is TGTGCCAGCAGTGAACCCTTAGCCAAAAACATTCAGTACTTC. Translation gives CASSEPLAKNIQYF.

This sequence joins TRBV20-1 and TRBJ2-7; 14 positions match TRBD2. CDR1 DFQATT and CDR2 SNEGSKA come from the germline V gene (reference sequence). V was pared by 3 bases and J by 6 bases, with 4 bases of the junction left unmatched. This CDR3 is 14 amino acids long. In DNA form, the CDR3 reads TGCAGTGCTAGTTCGACTAGCGGGAGGGTCGAGCAGTACTTC. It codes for CSASSTSGRVEQYF.

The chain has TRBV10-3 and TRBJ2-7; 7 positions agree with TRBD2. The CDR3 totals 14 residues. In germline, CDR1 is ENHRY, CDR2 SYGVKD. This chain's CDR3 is CDTTRGLGSYEQYF. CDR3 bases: TGTGACACCACCCGTGGACTAGGCTCCTACGAGCAGTACTTC.

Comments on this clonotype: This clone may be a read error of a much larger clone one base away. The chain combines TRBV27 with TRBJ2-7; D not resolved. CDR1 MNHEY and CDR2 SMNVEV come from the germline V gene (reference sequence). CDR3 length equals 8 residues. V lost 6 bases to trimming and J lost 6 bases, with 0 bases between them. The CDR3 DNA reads TGTGCCAGCAGCGAGCAGTACTTC. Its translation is CASSEQYF.

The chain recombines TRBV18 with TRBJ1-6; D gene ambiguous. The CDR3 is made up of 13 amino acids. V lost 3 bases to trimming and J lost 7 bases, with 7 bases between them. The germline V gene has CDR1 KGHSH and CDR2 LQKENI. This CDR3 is CASSPGNNSPLHF. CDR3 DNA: TGTGCCAGCTCACCGGGTAACAATTCACCCCTCCACTTT.

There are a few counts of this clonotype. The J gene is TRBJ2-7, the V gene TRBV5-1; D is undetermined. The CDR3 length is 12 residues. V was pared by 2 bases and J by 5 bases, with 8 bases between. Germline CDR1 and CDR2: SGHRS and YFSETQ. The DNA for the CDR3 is TGCGCCAGCAGCTTCGGCGACCACGAGCAGTACTTC. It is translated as CASSFGDHEQYF.